This T cell receptor (beta chain) was sequenced in a study of OX40 agonist ivuxolimab in advanced cancers. Across the study: Ivuxolimab doses were 0.01, 0.1, 0.3, 1.5, 3 or 10 mg/kg every 2 weeks.

TCRdb's copy holds only in-frame clones and misses some; the assay was immunoSEQ multiplex PCR. The sample gives 65,000 to 95,000 clones, approximately 88% of which show up once; 2% to 2.5% is in the top ten. Notes on this clone: The antigen remains undetermined.

Per germline, CDR1 SGHTA and CDR2 FQGNSA. With 5 bases clipped from V and 3 bases from J, the junction kept 8 bases outside the gene matches. CDR3 length: 15 residues. Study-level findings and limits: The study found that CD8+ T cells averaged more expanded clones than CD4+.

The sequence was collected from an adult with an advanced solid tumor such as melanoma, head and neck, liver or kidney cancer. This rearrangement joins TRBV7-2 to TRBJ2-7; 9 nucleotides align to TRBD2. The starting material was CD4+ or CD8+ T cells sorted from blood, obtained in a trial of the OX40 agonist ivuxolimab. The CDR3 DNA reads as TGTGCCAGCAGCCTCACCGGGACTAGCTTCTACGAGCAGTACTTC. Amino acids: CASSLTGTSFYEQYF.